The source of this T cell receptor beta chain is a study of blood T cell repertoires in COVID-19. Study in general: The study drew acute and convalescent COVID-19 samples from the United States, Italy and Spain. The cDNA or gDNA used as material had been derived from T cells, B-cell-depleted T cells, or PBMCs.

Original handling: Amplification of reference gene primers was used by the study to estimate nucleated cell counts. The repertoire was sequenced with immunoSEQ multiplex PCR; TCRdb's copy has only in-frame clones and lacks some. V, J and clone size reflect that table, while D and trimming were determined from the DNA. The table includes approximately 400,000 clones, roughly 90% detected once. This receptor was obtained from a man aged 40-55 years with acute or convalescent COVID-19. Material: peripheral blood.

CDR3 loop: CASSLGQASYEQYF. The CDR3 coding sequence is TGTGCCAGCAGTTTGGGGCAGGCCTCCTACGAGCAGTACTTC. The rearrangement joins TRBV28 to TRBJ2-7; D possibly corresponds to TRBD1 (5 bases). Trimming took 3 bases from V and 0 from J, leaving 9 bases between them. The CDR3 consists of 14 residues. Per the germline V gene, CDR1 is MDHEN and CDR2 is SYDVKM. The whole variable domain, remainder taken from reference TRBV28 and TRBJ2-7, is DVKVTQSSRYLVKRTGEKVFLECVQDMDHENMFWYRQDPGLGLRLIYFSYDVKMKEKGDIPEGYSVSREKKERFSLILESASTNQTSMYLCASSLGQASYEQYFGPGTRLTVT.